This TCR beta chain was sequenced during a study of cytomegalovirus exposure and HLA in healthy donors. Study details: Roughly 180 million T cells yielded around 120 million unique TCR beta sequences in earlier analysis.

PCR employed 60 Vbeta and 13 Jbeta primers. Libraries were prepared by immunoSEQ multiplex PCR; TCRdb keeps only in-frame clonotypes and omits some of them. Of about 120,000 clones listed, roughly four fifths are singletons. Germline V gives CDR1 LNHDA, CDR2 SQIVND (reference sequence). J lost 5 bases, V lost 4 bases, and 8 bases had no gene match. There are 16 residues in the CDR3. With regard to this clone: The antigen is undetermined.

Regarding the study as a whole: Later on, an analysis tied about 17,000 TCR beta sequences to HLA alleles at 0.05 false discovery rate.

The donors comprised healthy bone marrow donors. V gene TRBV19 combines with J gene TRBJ1-1; 12 bases align to TRBD1. The receptor comes from a male donor in good health and CMV-seronegative. The sample taken for sequencing was PBMCs. CDR3 nucleotide sequence: TGTGCCAGTAGTACCGGGGACAGGGGGCGCGGTACTGAAGCTTTCTTT. This encodes CASSTGDRGRGTEAFF. Using reference TRBV19 and TRBJ1-1 for the parts outside the CDR3, the full variable domain is DGGITQSPKYLFRKEGQNVTLSCEQNLNHDAMYWYRQDPGQGLRLIYYSQIVNDFQKGDIAEGYSVSREKKESFPLTVTSAQKNPTAFYLCASSTGDRGRGTEAFFGQGTRLTVV.